The rows below give T cell receptor beta chains drawn from one sample of a study of shared clonotypes between healthy human individuals. Clones were sequenced by immunoSEQ multiplex PCR, and TCRdb holds only the in-frame ones, with some missing. In the table there are 1.5 million to 2.5 million clones, about 94% of which are singletons. The sample taken for sequencing was naive CD8+ T cells sorted from blood. The receptors originated from a man aged 18 to 29 in good health. Each CDR3 is given with its conserved first and last residue. Each record gives: CDR3 DNA, CDR3 protein, V gene, J gene, D gene, clone size. D genes are given only for firm matches. Rows give clone size only sometimes, using once, few, many, or a class for an expanded clone.

TGTGCCAGCAGCTCGAGCGGGGGGAGCTCCTACAATGAGCAGTTCTTC	CASSSSGGSSYNEQFF	TRBV7-9	TRBJ2-1	TRBD2	-
TGTGCCAGCAAGGACAGAATCAATGAGCAGTTCTTC	CASKDRINEQFF	TRBV6-5	TRBJ2-1	-	-
TGTGCCAGCAGCTTATTCCCGTGGGGAGGTGACACCGGGGAGCTGTTTTTT	CASSLFPWGGDTGELFF	TRBV7-6	TRBJ2-2	-	-
TGCGCCAGCAGTGTTGTTAGCTCGGGTCTCTACAATGAGCAGTTCTTC	CASSVVSSGLYNEQFF	TRBV10-1	TRBJ2-1	-	-
TGTGCCAGCAGCGTAGAAGGGTCAGGGGGTGAAGCTTTCTTT	CASSVEGSGGEAFF	TRBV9	TRBJ1-1	TRBD1	-
TGTGCCAGCAGCGGGACAACCCAAGAGACCCAGTACTTC	CASSGTTQETQYF	TRBV11-2	TRBJ2-5	-	once
TGTGCCTGGAGTGAAGCCTCTGGAAACACCATATATTTT	CAWSEASGNTIYF	TRBV30	TRBJ1-3	-	once
TGTGCCAGCAGCCCGGGGCGGGACAGAGAGCATGAGCAGTACTTC	CASSPGRDREHEQYF	TRBV14	TRBJ2-7	-	-
TGTGCCAGCAGCCAAGATGTAGCGGGGGCCGCTGGGGATACGCAGTATTTT	CASSQDVAGAAGDTQYF	TRBV4-2	TRBJ2-3	TRBD2	-
TGTGCCAGCAGTTACGAAACTAGCGGAGACAATGAGCAGTTCTTC	CASSYETSGDNEQFF	TRBV6-5	TRBJ2-1	TRBD2	few
TGTGCCAGCAGTTTGTTGAGTTCCTCGTCGGAAGAGCACTACGAGCAGTACTTC	CASSLLSSSSEEHYEQYF	TRBV27	TRBJ2-7	-	-
TGTGCCAGCAGCTTGTTGGGGATGAACACTGAAGCTTTCTTT	CASSLLGMNTEAFF	TRBV5-4	TRBJ1-1	-	-
TGTGCCAGCAGACAGGCGGGGGGCCTCTCCACAGATACGCAGTATTTT	CASRQAGGLSTDTQYF	TRBV27	TRBJ2-3	TRBD2	-
TGTGCCAGTAGTATGGAACGGCTTTTCGGGGGCGAGGGTCTGGCGGAAGCTTTCTTT	CASSMERLFGGEGLAEAFF	TRBV19	TRBJ1-1	-	-
TGTGCCAGCAGTGAATTGATGGTTGGCACCGGGGAGCTGTTTTTT	CASSELMVGTGELFF	TRBV25-1	TRBJ2-2	-	-
TGTGCCAGCAGCTTAGTAGGGACAGACACAGATACGCAGTATTTT	CASSLVGTDTDTQYF	TRBV7-9	TRBJ2-3	TRBD1	-
TGTGCCAGCAGTGAAAGTAGGGGCTCTGGAAACACCATATATTTT	CASSESRGSGNTIYF	TRBV6-1	TRBJ1-3	-	-
TGTGCCAGCAGCTTCGGGGCGAACACTGAAGCTTTCTTT	CASSFGANTEAFF	TRBV5-4	TRBJ1-1	-	-
TGTGCCAGCAGCCCGGGACAATATGGCTACACCTTC	CASSPGQYGYTF	TRBV7-6	TRBJ1-2	-	-
TGTGCTAGTGGTACCCTTACTGGGGGAAACACCGGGGAGCCGTTTTTT	CASGTLTGGNTGEPFF	TRBV12-5	TRBJ2-2	-	-
TGTGCCAGCAGCTTGGGGGAGCCTAGCACAGATACGCAGTATTTT	CASSLGEPSTDTQYF	TRBV5-6	TRBJ2-3	-	-
TGTGCCAGCGGGGGGGGGACAATATACAATGAGCAGTTCTTC	CASGGGTIYNEQFF	TRBV7-6	TRBJ2-1	-	-
TGTGCCAGCAGCGTAGGTGGTGGGACTCTCGAGCAGTACTTC	CASSVGGGTLEQYF	TRBV9	TRBJ2-7	-	-
TGTGCCAGCCGGGGGGGACCCTCTAGGGAGCAGTACTTC	CASRGGPSREQYF	TRBV7-8	TRBJ2-7	TRBD2	once
TGCGCCAGCAGCCAGGAGGACAGCCCAAATCAGCCCCAGCATTTT	CASSQEDSPNQPQHF	TRBV4-3	TRBJ1-5	-	-
TGTGCAACCAGCTCAGGGGTATTTAGCACAGATACGCAGTATTTT	CATSSGVFSTDTQYF	TRBV6-5	TRBJ2-3	-	-
TGTGCCAGCAGCTCCCGGAAATTAGCGGGAGGGCTACATGAGCAGTTCTTC	CASSSRKLAGGLHEQFF	TRBV9	TRBJ2-1	TRBD2	-
TGTGCCAGCAAACTCCTAGTTGTCTATGAGCAGTTCTTC	CASKLLVVYEQFF	TRBV25-1	TRBJ2-1	-	-
TGCGCCAGCAGCCAAGATTCCAGGGGGGATGAAAAACTGTTTTTT	CASSQDSRGDEKLFF	TRBV4-1	TRBJ1-4	TRBD1	-
TGCGCCAGCAGCTTGCGCCCGGACACTAACTATGGCTACACCTTC	CASSLRPDTNYGYTF	TRBV5-1	TRBJ1-2	-	-
TGTGCCAGCAGCTTAGGATGGGTATTGGAGGCCTACGAGCAGTACTTC	CASSLGWVLEAYEQYF	TRBV11-2	TRBJ2-7	-	-
TGCGCCAGCAGCTACGACAGGGTTGCGAACACCGGGGAGCTGTTTTTT	CASSYDRVANTGELFF	TRBV5-1	TRBJ2-2	TRBD1	-
TGTGCCAGCAGCCACCGTAATTCGAGGACACCCCTGCGGTCGGACATGAACACTGAAGCTTTCTTT	CASSHRNSRTPLRSDMNTEAFF	TRBV21-1	TRBJ1-1	-	-
TGCGCCAGCAGCCAAGAAAGGGGACACCGTCTACTCCCAAGTACCGGGGAGCTGTTTTTT	CASSQERGHRLLPSTGELFF	TRBV4-1	TRBJ2-2	-	-
TGTGCCAGCAGTCTCGTCGGGGCGGGGATGCCACCCCTCCACTTT	CASSLVGAGMPPLHF	TRBV27	TRBJ1-6	-	-
TGCAGCGCCGCCGGGGAAAAACTGTTTTTT	CSAAGEKLFF	TRBV29-1	TRBJ1-4	-	-
TGCGCCAGCAGTGACGGCGGGGTGGGGGCGGCGAACACTGAAGCTTTCTTT	CASSDGGVGAANTEAFF	TRBV10-1	TRBJ1-1	-	-